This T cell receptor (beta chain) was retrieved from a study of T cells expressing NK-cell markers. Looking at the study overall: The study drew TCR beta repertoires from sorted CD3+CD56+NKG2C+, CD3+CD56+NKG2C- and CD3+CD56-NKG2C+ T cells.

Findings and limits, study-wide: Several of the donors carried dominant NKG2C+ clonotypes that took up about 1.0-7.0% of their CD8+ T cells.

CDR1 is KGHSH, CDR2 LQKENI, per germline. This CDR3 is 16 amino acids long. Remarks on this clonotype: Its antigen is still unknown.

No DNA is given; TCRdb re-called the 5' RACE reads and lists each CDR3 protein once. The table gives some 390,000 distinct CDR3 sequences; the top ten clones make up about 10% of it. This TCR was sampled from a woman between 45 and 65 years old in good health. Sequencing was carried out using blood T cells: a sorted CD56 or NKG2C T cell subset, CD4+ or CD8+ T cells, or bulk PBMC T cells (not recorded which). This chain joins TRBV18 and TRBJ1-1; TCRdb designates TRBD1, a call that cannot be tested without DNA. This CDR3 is CASSPGRKIENTEAFF.